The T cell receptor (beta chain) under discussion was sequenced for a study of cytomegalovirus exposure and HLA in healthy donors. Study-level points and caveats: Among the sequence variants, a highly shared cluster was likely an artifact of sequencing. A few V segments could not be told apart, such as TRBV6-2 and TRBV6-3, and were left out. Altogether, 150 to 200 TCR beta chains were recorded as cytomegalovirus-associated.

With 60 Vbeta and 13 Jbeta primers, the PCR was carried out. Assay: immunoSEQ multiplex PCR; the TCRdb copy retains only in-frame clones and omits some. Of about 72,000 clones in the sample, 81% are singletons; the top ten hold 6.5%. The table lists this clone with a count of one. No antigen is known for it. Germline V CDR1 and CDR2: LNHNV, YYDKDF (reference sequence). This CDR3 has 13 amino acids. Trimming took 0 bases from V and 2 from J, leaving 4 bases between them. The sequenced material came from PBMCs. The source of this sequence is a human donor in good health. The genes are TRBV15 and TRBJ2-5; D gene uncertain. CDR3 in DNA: TGTGCCACCAGCAGAGAAATACAAGAGACCCAGTACTTC. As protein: CATSREIQETQYF.